This TCR beta chain was recorded in a study of cytotoxic CD8 clonotypes in ibrutinib-treated CLL (dated by TCRdb to the early 2020s). For context, the study as a whole: The cohort included around 15 treatment-naive and about a dozen relapsed/refractory patients; under 18 were IGHV unmutated. Partial responses were observed in about 24 patients and complete responses in 2; after a median follow-up of roughly 72 months, remission was maintained in approximately 14 patients and progression was observed in approximately 12. All remission and progressive disease samples were collected while patients were still receiving ibrutinib. Longitudinal samples were obtainable from about 30% of the roughly 90 participants in the trial. Cryopreserved peripheral blood mononuclear cells were collected at three points: before therapy, at response, and at either sustained remission or disease progression. The response samples were drawn at a median of approximately 11 months into treatment, with a range of about 6 to 40 months. On average, each sample had some 250,000 productive templates and roughly 95,000 productive rearrangements.

In the case of this clone: Its antigen target is currently unknown. No base qualities exist here, and no much larger clone lies one base off it.

V is clipped by 5 bases and J by 1 base, and the sequence between their germline boundaries is 11 bases long. The CDR3 measures 14 amino acids from cysteine to phenylalanine. Of all the DNA, just the CDR3 is kept, 42 bases in frame from base 1. The CDR1 and CDR2 encoded by the germline V gene (reference sequence) are PRHDT and FYEKMQ. Each clonotype received, on average, about 9.7x coverage in deep resolution sequencing performed on a MiSeq, where the target depth lay between 1 in 1 million and 1 in 200,000 T cells. TCR beta libraries were generated with the immunoSEQ hsTCRB Kit. The paper's data handling went like this. The data were analyzed with ImmunoSEQ Analyzer and ImmunoSEQ Data Assistant, and V, D and J gene assignments followed IMGT definitions. Clonality, which ranges from 0 to 1, was calculated by subtracting the normalized Shannon entropy of productive rearrangement frequencies from one. Public clonotype analysis was restricted to overrepresented clonotypes comprising at least 0.05% of each patient's repertoire. Around 12 age-matched healthy donor repertoires from immuneACCESS were used as controls for clonality. Imported from immuneACCESS, the table was reduced by TCRdb to in-frame sequences with V and J called. These copies leave out some clones; in studies compared against another copy, an unresolved V gene accounts for under half, and the cause of the remainder is not known. V and J calls and clone size follow that table, whereas D and trimming were derived from the DNA. Counted in this sample were more than 85,000 clones; over 60% of them appeared once. The ten largest make up approximately 25% of the sample.

Overall study results and their limits: Baseline clonality was found to be higher than that of age-matched healthy donors and was strongly correlated with circulating CD8+ T-cell counts. At ibrutinib response clonality went up, during sustained remission it held steady, and at progression it dropped back toward baseline. Public clonotypes were rare and either shrank or stayed stable during treatment, and the rise in clonality at ibrutinib response reflected expansion of private clonotypes. Sampling times were not matched between sustained-remission and progressing patients, and lymph node repertoires were not studied.

The label giving this sample's time point can be read as: roughly 23 months on ibrutinib. Roughly 2 micrograms of genomic DNA were extracted from cryopreserved PBMCs for TCR beta library preparation. High-throughput TCR beta sequencing was performed on longitudinal blood samples from CLL patients receiving ibrutinib monotherapy. Patients were enrolled in a phase 2 open-label single-center ibrutinib monotherapy trial. The receptor comes from a human donor with chronic lymphocytic leukemia. The chain employs TRBV13 and TRBJ1-1, with a tentative D gene TRBD1 over 5 matching bases. The source was PBMCs, collected after 24 months of ibrutinib treatment. At the DNA level, the sequence is TGTGCCAGCAGCCCGGGGACGGAGAACACTGAAGCTTTCTTT. Translated, it reads CASSPGTENTEAFF.